This T cell receptor (beta chain) was recovered during a study of blood T cell repertoires in COVID-19. The study assigned cohorts using participant-reported clinical history. V was cut by 7 bases and J by 6 bases, with 14 bases left in between. The CDR3 is 13 amino acids. The table came from immunoSEQ multiplex PCR; TCRdb's copy has only in-frame clones and leaves some out. The table records about 310,000 clones, 75% to 90% of them present only once. The sequence was collected from a middle-aged woman who had recovered from COVID-19. The sample consisted of PBMCs or T cells enriched from blood (not recorded which). The chain has TRBV12-3 or TRBV12-4 and TRBJ2-3; D call uncertain. In nucleotides, the CDR3 is TGTGCCAGCACTCCCGTTAGAGGCGATACGCAGTATTTT. As protein: CASTPVRGDTQYF.